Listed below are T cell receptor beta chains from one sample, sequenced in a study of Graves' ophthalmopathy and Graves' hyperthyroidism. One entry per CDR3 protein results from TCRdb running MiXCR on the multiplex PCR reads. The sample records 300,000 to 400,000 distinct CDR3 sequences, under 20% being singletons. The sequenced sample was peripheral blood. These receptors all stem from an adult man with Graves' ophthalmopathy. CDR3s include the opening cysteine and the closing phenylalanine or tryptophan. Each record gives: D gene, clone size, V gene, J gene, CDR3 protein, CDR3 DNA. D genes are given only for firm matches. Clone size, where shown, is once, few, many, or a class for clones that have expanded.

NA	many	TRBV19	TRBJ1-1	CASITGRPEAFF	TGTGCCAGTATTACAGGGCGGCCTGAAGCTTTCTTT
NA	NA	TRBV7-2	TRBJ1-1	CATKITAQTNTEAFF	TGTGCCACTAAAATAACGGCCCAGACTAACACTGAAGCTTTCTTT
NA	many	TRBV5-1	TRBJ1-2	CASRKFTDGYTF	TGCGCCAGCAGAAAATTTACAGATGGCTACACCTTC
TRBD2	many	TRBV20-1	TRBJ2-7	CSAGEPGLRLYEQYF	TGCAGTGCTGGGGAGCCGGGACTAAGACTCTACGAGCAGTACTTC
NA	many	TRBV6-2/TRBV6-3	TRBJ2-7	CASRALAFSYEQYF	TGTGCCAGCAGAGCCCTAGCGTTCTCCTACGAGCAGTACTTC
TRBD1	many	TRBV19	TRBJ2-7	CASSRAGGQGLGEQYF	TGTGCCAGTAGTAGAGCCGGGGGACAGGGATTAGGCGAGCAGTACTTC
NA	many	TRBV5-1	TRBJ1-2	CASSPREGRSPYGYTF	TGCGCCAGCAGCCCAAGGGAGGGACGGAGTCCCTATGGCTACACCTTC
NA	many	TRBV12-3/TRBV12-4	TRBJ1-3	CASSTGFGNTIYF	TGTGCCAGCAGCACAGGTTTTGGAAACACCATATATTTT
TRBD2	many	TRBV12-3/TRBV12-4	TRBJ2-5	CASGRLAYQETQYF	TGTGCCAGTGGGAGACTAGCCTACCAAGAGACCCAGTACTTC
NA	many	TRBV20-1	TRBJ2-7	CSANPGRPHEQYF	TGCAGTGCAAACCCGGGCCGGCCCCACGAGCAGTACTTC
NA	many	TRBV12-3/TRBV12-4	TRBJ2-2	CASSPSPGPTGELFF	TGTGCCAGCAGTCCAAGCCCGGGACCTACCGGGGAGCTGTTTTTT
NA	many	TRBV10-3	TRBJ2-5	CAIRTAQETQYF	TGTGCCATCCGGACAGCCCAAGAGACCCAGTACTTC
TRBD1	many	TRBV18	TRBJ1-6	CASSRAGTGNSPLHF	TGTGCCAGCTCACGAGCCGGGACAGGGAATTCACCCCTCCACTTT
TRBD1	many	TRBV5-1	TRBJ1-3	CASSDRDRVNGNTIYF	TGCGCCAGCAGCGACCGGGACAGGGTTAACGGAAACACCATATATTTT